The rows below give T cell receptor beta chains drawn from one sample of a study of cytomegalovirus exposure and HLA in healthy donors. Generated by immunoSEQ multiplex PCR, the TCRdb table keeps only in-frame clones and is missing some. The repertoire holds hundreds of thousands of clones, with 75% to 80% as singletons. Sequencing was carried out using PBMCs. The receptor source for this set is a man aged 18 to 29 in good health and CMV-seronegative. Both conserved end residues are part of each CDR3. Fields, in order: clone size, V gene, D gene, J gene, CDR3 DNA, CDR3 protein. The D gene is left open where the match is weak. Size is omitted from some rows. Given values are once, few, many or a class for expanded clones.

NA,TRBV28,TRBD1,TRBJ2-7,TGTGCCAGCAGTTTCGGACAGGGGGCCTCCTACGAGCAGTACTTC,CASSFGQGASYEQYF
NA,TRBV7-2,NA,TRBJ1-2,TGTGCCAGCAGCTTAGGAGACTATGGCTACACCTTC,CASSLGDYGYTF
NA,TRBV4-2,TRBD2,TRBJ2-5,TGTGCCAGCAGCCAAGCCGGGACTAGCGGGGGGACAGAGACCCAGTACTTC,CASSQAGTSGGTETQYF
NA,TRBV6-1,TRBD1,TRBJ1-5,TGTGCCAGCAGTGAAACTTTCAGGGGGATGGGTCAGCCCCAGCATTTT,CASSETFRGMGQPQHF
NA,TRBV7-9,NA,TRBJ1-1,TGTGCCAGCAGGTCGGGTTTAGGCAGGGTATCGGGGGACACTGAAGCTTTCTTT,CASRSGLGRVSGDTEAFF
once,TRBV18,NA,TRBJ2-1,TGTGCCAGCTCACCACCGCAACCAGCCTACAATGAGCAGTTCTTC,CASSPPQPAYNEQFF
NA,TRBV6-1,TRBD2,TRBJ2-1,TGTGCCAGCAGTGATCGGGAGGTCTTATCGAATGAGCAGTTCTTC,CASSDREVLSNEQFF
NA,TRBV10-2,NA,TRBJ1-2,TGCGCCAGCAGTGAGTCGGGAGGCACGATTAGCTACACCTTC,CASSESGGTISYTF
NA,TRBV6-5,NA,TRBJ2-3,TGTGCCAGCAGTTACAGCGGCACAGATACGCAGTATTTT,CASSYSGTDTQYF
once,TRBV6-1,TRBD2,TRBJ2-7,TGTGCCAGCAGAACTAGCGGGTCGCCCGGCGAGCAGTACTTC,CASRTSGSPGEQYF
NA,TRBV10-3,NA,TRBJ1-4,TGTGCCATCAGTGAGTCGACGGGGGTAGGTGAAAAACTGTTTTTT,CAISESTGVGEKLFF
NA,TRBV4-3,NA,TRBJ2-7,TGCGCCAGCAGCCAAGATAGAGAATACGGCGAGCAGTACTTC,CASSQDREYGEQYF
NA,TRBV6-6,TRBD2,TRBJ2-7,TGTGCCAGCAGTTACGGGCTAGCGGGAAGCGAGCAGTACTTC,CASSYGLAGSEQYF
few,TRBV29-1,NA,TRBJ2-7,TGCAGCGTTGGGAGCGGTTTAGCCTACGAGCAGTACTTC,CSVGSGLAYEQYF
NA,TRBV28,NA,TRBJ1-5,TGTGCCAGCAATTCAGGATACAATCAGCCCCAGCATTTT,CASNSGYNQPQHF
NA,TRBV28,TRBD1,TRBJ2-1,TGTGCCAGCAGTTTACTTCAGGGGGCTAGGGATGAGCAGTTCTTC,CASSLLQGARDEQFF
NA,TRBV5-1,NA,TRBJ2-7,TGCGCCAGCAGCTTAAATCAACAGCCGGGAGTCAACGAGCAGTACTTC,CASSLNQQPGVNEQYF
NA,TRBV28,TRBD1,TRBJ2-7,TGTGCCAGCAGTGGCGGACAGGCTAACTCCTACGAGCAGTACTTC,CASSGGQANSYEQYF
NA,TRBV30,NA,TRBJ2-5,TGTGCCGGAATCGGACTGTACCAAGAGACCCAGTACTTC,CAGIGLYQETQYF
NA,TRBV7-2,TRBD1,TRBJ2-7,TGTGCCAGCACCAACAGGGGCCTAGGGTCCTACGAGCAGTACTTC,CASTNRGLGSYEQYF
NA,TRBV19,NA,TRBJ2-7,TGTGCCAGTATGGTATCAGGCGCCTCCTACGAGCAGTACTTC,CASMVSGASYEQYF
NA,TRBV19,TRBD2,TRBJ2-5,TGTGCCAGTAGCCTTGGACTAGCGGGAGGGGAAGAGACCCAGTACTTC,CASSLGLAGGEETQYF
NA,TRBV4-3,NA,TRBJ1-6,TGCGCCAGCAGCCAAGATGGAAGACCTAGTTCACCCCTCCACTTT,CASSQDGRPSSPLHF
once,TRBV2,TRBD2,TRBJ2-3,TGTGCCAGCATAGAAGGACTAGCGGGGGGGCCTGTCACAGATACGCAGTATTTT,CASIEGLAGGPVTDTQYF
NA,TRBV11-1,TRBD2,TRBJ2-2,TGTGCCAGCAGCCCTCTAGCGGCCACCGGGGAGCTGTTTTTT,CASSPLAATGELFF
once,TRBV27,NA,TRBJ1-3,TGTGCCAGCAGTTTACAGGGTCCCTCTGGAAACACCATATATTTT,CASSLQGPSGNTIYF
NA,TRBV5-6,TRBD1,TRBJ2-7,TGTGCCAGCAGCCCGGACAGGGGACGGGACGAGCAGTACTTC,CASSPDRGRDEQYF
few,TRBV5-1,NA,TRBJ2-1,TGCGCCAGCAGCTTCGTAAGGACAGGACTACACAATGAGCAGTTCTTC,CASSFVRTGLHNEQFF
NA,TRBV2,TRBD1,TRBJ1-5,TGTGCCAGCAGTGAAACAGGGGTTAGCAATCAGCCCCAGCATTTT,CASSETGVSNQPQHF
NA,TRBV7-2,TRBD1,TRBJ1-2,TGTGCCAGCAGCTTCAGGGGGCAAAGTGATGGCTACACCTTC,CASSFRGQSDGYTF
NA,TRBV6-5,NA,TRBJ1-2,TGTGCCAGCTATCAGGTGGTAGGTCTCGGCTACACCTTC,CASYQVVGLGYTF
once,TRBV7-2,NA,TRBJ2-7,TGTGCCAGCAGCCCCATGACAGGGAGGTACGAGCAGTACTTC,CASSPMTGRYEQYF
NA,TRBV9,TRBD2,TRBJ2-7,TGTGCCAGCAGCCCCAGGGGAGCGGGAGAGGACGAGCAGTACTTC,CASSPRGAGEDEQYF
NA,TRBV30,TRBD1,TRBJ2-1,TGTGCCTGGAGCCTCCGTAGTGGGACAGGCACTAATGAGCAGTTCTTC,CAWSLRSGTGTNEQFF
NA,TRBV6-5,NA,TRBJ1-6,TGTGCCAGCAGTCAGTTGTGGACGGGGGATTCACCCCTCCACTTT,CASSQLWTGDSPLHF
NA,TRBV10-3,NA,TRBJ2-1,TGTGCCATCAGTGACGCTAGCTGGGACAATGAGCAGTTCTTC,CAISDASWDNEQFF
NA,TRBV5-4,TRBD2,TRBJ2-1,TGTGCCAGCAGCTTGGCTACTAGCGGTAATGAGCAGTTCTTC,CASSLATSGNEQFF
NA,TRBV30,TRBD2,TRBJ2-1,TGTGCCTGGAGCGTCGCGGGAGGGCCGGAGGGTGAGCAGTTCTTC,CAWSVAGGPEGEQFF
once,TRBV9,NA,TRBJ1-1,TGTGCCAGCAGCGTAGGGGGGGGTGGAGGTTCCACTGAAGCTTTCTTT,CASSVGGGGGSTEAFF
once,TRBV7-8,NA,TRBJ1-4,TGTGCCAGCAGCTTCGTCCTCGGTGATGCAACTAATGAAAAACTGTTTTTT,CASSFVLGDATNEKLFF
NA,TRBV6-5,NA,TRBJ1-6,TGTGCCAGCAGGACTAGCTCCTATAATTCACCCCTCCACTTT,CASRTSSYNSPLHF